This entry features one TCR beta chain sequence. What it recognizes is unknown. This entry belongs to a study of OX40 agonist ivuxolimab in advanced cancers. Background on the study: Intravenous ivuxolimab at 0.01 to 10 mg/kg was given to patients every 2 weeks. Having had anti-PD-1, anti-PD-L1 or anti-CTLA-4 therapy before was allowed, and 40% to 45% had some. Study findings and constraints: Relative to CD4+, CD8+ T cells held more expanded clones on average.

TCRdb's copy holds only in-frame clones and misses some; the assay was immunoSEQ multiplex PCR. This table has some 53,000 clones, approximately 94% appearing once. V lost 6 bases and J lost 6, with 16 bases in between. CDR1 is MGHRA and CDR2 is YSYEKL in the germline V gene. The CDR3 contains 14 residues. The clonotype was recovered from an adult with an advanced solid tumor such as melanoma, head and neck, liver or kidney cancer. The V and J genes are TRBV4-1 and TRBJ2-3, with D possibly called TRBD1 or TRBD2 (5 bases each). Specimen: CD4+ or CD8+ T cells sorted from blood, collected in a trial of the OX40 agonist ivuxolimab. CDR3 loop: CASSLGPNPDTQYF. CDR3 in DNA: TGCGCCAGCAGTCTGGGACCTAACCCTGATACGCAGTATTTT.